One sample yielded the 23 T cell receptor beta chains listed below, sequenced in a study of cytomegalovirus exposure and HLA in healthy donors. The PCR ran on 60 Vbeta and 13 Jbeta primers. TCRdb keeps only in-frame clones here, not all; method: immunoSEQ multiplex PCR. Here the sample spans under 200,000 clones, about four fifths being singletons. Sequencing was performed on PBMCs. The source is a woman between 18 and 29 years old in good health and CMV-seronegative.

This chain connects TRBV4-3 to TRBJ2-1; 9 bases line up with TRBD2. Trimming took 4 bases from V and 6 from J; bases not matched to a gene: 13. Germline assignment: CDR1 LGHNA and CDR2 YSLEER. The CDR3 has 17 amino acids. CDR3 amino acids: CASSPYPASGTGNEQFF. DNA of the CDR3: TGCGCCAGCAGCCCCTACCCGGCTAGCGGGACGGGCAATGAGCAGTTCTTC.

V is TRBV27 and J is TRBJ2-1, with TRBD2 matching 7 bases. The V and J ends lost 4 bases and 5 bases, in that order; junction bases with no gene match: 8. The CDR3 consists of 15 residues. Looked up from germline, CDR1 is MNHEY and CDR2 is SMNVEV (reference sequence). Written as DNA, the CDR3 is TGTGCCAGCAGTTATGCGGGAGCGGCCCACAATGAGCAGTTCTTC. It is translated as CASSYAGAAHNEQFF.

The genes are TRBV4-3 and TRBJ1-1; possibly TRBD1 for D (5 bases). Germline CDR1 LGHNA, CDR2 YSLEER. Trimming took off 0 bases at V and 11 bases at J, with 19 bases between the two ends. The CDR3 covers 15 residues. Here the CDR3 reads CASSQDVNGGAGAFF. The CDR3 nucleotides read TGCGCCAGCAGCCAAGATGTTAACGGAGGGGCGGGGGCTTTCTTT.

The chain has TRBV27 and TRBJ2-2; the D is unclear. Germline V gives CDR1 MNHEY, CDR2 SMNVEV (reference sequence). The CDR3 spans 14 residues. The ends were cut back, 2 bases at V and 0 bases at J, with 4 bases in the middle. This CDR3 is CASSLTPNTGELFF. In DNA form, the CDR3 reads TGTGCCAGCAGTTTAACTCCGAACACCGGGGAGCTGTTTTTT.

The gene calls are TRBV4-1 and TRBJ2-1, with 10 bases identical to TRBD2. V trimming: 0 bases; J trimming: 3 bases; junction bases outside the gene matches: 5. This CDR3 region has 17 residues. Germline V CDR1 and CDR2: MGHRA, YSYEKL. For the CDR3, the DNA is TGCGCCAGCAGCCAAGATGAGACTAGCGGGCTCTACAATGAGCAGTTCTTC. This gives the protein CASSQDETSGLYNEQFF.

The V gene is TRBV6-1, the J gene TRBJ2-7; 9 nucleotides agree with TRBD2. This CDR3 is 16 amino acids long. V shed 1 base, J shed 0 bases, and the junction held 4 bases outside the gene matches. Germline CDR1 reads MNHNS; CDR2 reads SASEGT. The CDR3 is CASSEGLAGLSYEQYV. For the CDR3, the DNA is TGTGCCAGCAGTGAAGGGCTAGCGGGACTCTCCTACGAGCAGTACGTC.

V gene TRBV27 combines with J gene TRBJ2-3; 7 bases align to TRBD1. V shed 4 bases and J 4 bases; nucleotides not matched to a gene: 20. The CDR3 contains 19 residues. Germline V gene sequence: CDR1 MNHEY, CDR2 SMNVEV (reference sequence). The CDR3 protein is CASSSLRTRGTVLADTQYF. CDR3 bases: TGTGCCAGCAGTTCCCTAAGGACCCGAGGGACAGTGTTGGCAGATACGCAGTATTTT.

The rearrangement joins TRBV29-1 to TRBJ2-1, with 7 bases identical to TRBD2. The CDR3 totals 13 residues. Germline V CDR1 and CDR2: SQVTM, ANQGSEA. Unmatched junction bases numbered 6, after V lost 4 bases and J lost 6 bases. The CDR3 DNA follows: TGCAGCGTTGTGGCTAGCGGACTCAATGAGCAGTTCTTC. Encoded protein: CSVVASGLNEQFF.

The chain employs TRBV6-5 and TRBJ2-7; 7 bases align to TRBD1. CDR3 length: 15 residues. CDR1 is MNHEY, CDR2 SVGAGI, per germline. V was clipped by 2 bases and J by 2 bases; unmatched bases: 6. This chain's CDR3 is CASSYQGELAYEQYF. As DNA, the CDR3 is TGTGCCAGCAGTTACCAGGGGGAGTTAGCCTACGAGCAGTACTTC.

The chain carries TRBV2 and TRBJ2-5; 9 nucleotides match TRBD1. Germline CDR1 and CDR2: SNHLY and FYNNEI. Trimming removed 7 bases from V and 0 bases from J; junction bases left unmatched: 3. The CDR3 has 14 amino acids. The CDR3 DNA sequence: TGTGCCAGCAACACAGGGGGCAACCAAGAGACCCAGTACTTC. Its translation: CASNTGGNQETQYF.

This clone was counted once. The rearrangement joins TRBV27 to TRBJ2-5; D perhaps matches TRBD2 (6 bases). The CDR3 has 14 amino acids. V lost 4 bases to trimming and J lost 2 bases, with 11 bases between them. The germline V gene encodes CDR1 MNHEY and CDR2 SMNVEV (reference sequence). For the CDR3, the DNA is TGTGCCAGCAGTTCCGGAGGGAGTCAAGAGACCCAGTACTTC. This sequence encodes CASSSGGSQETQYF.

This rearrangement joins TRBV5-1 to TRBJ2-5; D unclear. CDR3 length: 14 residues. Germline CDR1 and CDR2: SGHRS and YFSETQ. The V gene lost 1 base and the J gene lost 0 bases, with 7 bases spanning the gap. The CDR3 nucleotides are TGCGCCAGCAGCTTGAGAGTAGACCAAGAGACCCAGTACTTC. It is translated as CASSLRVDQETQYF.

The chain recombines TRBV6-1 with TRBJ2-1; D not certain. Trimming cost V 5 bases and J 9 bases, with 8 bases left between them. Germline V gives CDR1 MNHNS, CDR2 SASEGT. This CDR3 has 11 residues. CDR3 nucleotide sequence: TGTGCCAGCAGTTCCCTTGTTGAGCAGTTCTTC. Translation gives CASSSLVEQFF.

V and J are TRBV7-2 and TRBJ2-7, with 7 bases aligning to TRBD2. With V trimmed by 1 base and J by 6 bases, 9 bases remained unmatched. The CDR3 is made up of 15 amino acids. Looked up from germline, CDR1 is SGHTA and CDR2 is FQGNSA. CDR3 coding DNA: TGTGCCAGCAGCTTAGGGGGAGGGTTCTCGGGCGAGCAGTACTTC. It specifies CASSLGGGFSGEQYF.

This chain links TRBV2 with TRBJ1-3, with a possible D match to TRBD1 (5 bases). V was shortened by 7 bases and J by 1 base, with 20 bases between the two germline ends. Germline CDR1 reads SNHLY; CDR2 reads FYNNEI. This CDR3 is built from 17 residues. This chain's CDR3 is CASIKRDSAPSGNTIYF. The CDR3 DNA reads TGTGCCAGCATCAAACGGGACTCCGCCCCTTCTGGAAACACCATATATTTT.

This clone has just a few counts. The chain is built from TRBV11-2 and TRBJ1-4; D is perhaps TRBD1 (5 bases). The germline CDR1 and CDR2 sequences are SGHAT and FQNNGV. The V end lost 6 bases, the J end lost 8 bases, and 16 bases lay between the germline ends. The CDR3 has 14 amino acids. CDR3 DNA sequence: TGTGCCAGCAGTACGGGGGTTCTGGGGGAAAAACTGTTTTTT. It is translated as CASSTGVLGEKLFF.

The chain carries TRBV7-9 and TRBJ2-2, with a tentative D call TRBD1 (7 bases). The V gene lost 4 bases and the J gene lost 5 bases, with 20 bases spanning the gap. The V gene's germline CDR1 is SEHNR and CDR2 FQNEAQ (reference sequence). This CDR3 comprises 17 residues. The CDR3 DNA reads TGTGCCAGCAGCTCAAACAGGGGAGGAAATGGTACCGGGGAGCTGTTTTTT. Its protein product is CASSSNRGGNGTGELFF.

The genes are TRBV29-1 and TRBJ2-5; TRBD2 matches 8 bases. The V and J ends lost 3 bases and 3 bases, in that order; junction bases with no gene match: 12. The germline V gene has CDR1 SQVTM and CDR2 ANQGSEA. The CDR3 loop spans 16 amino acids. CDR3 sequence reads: CSVDGVGGGGEETQYF. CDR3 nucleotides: TGCAGCGTTGATGGGGTCGGGGGGGGAGGGGAAGAGACCCAGTACTTC.

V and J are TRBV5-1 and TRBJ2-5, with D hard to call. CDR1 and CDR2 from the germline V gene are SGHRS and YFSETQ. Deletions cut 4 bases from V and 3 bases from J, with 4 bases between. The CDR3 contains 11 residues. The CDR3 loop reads CASSVKETQYF. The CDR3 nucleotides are TGCGCCAGCAGCGTCAAAGAGACCCAGTACTTC.

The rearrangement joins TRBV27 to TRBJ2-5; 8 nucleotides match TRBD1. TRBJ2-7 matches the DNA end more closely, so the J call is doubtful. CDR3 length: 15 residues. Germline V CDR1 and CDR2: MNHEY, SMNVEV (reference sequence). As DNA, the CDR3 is TGTGCCAGCAGCCCTAGGGCAGGGGGCCCCTACGAGCAGTACTTC. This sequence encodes CASSPRAGGPYEQYF.

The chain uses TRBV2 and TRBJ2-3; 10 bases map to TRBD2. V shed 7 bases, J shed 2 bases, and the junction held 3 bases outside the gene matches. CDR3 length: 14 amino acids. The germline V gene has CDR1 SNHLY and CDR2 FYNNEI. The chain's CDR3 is CASILAGDTDTQYF. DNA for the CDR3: TGTGCCAGCATCCTAGCGGGGGACACAGATACGCAGTATTTT.

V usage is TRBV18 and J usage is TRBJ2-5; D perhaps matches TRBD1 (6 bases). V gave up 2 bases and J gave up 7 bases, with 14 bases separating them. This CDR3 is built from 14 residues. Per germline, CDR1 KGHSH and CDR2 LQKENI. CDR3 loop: CASSPADSSGTQYF. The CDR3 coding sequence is TGTGCCAGCTCACCAGCGGACAGTTCGGGGACCCAGTACTTC. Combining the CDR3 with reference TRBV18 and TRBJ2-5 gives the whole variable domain NAGVMQNPRHLVRRRGQEARLRCSPMKGHSHVYWYRQLPEEGLKFMVYLQKENIIDESGMPKERFSAEFPKEGPSILRIQQVVRGDSAAYFCASSPADSSGTQYFGPGTRLLVL.

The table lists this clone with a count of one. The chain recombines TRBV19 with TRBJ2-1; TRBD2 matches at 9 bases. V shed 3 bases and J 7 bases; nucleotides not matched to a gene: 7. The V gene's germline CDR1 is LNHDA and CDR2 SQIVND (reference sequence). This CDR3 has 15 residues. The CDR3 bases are TGTGCCAGTAGTATCGGGTTTAGCGGGAGAAATGAGCAGTTCTTC. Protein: CASSIGFSGRNEQFF. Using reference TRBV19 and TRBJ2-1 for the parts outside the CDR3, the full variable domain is DGGITQSPKYLFRKEGQNVTLSCEQNLNHDAMYWYRQDPGQGLRLIYYSQIVNDFQKGDIAEGYSVSREKKESFPLTVTSAQKNPTAFYLCASSIGFSGRNEQFFGPGTRLTVL.